This TCR beta chain was identified in a study of cytomegalovirus exposure and HLA in healthy donors. Study-wide findings and caveats: Overall, approximately 150 TCR beta chains were annotated as cytomegalovirus-associated.

Use of 60 Vbeta and 13 Jbeta primers characterized the PCR. This table comes from immunoSEQ multiplex PCR, and its TCRdb copy is limited to in-frame clones, with some not included. The sample comprises under 150,000 clones, around 9% of which are singletons, and roughly 6.4% rests with the top ten. Remarks on this clone: Antigen unknown.

Trimming cost V 3 bases and J 1 base; bases outside gene matches: 1. Germline V gives CDR1 KGHSH, CDR2 LQKENI. This CDR3 has 14 amino acids. Sequenced input: PBMCs. The TCR originated in a woman in her forties in good health and CMV-seropositive. The chain links TRBV18 to TRBJ1-2, with TRBD1 matching over 8 bases. CDR3 protein: CASSPDRGNYGYTF. For the CDR3, the DNA is TGTGCCAGCTCACCCGACAGGGGTAACTATGGCTACACCTTC.